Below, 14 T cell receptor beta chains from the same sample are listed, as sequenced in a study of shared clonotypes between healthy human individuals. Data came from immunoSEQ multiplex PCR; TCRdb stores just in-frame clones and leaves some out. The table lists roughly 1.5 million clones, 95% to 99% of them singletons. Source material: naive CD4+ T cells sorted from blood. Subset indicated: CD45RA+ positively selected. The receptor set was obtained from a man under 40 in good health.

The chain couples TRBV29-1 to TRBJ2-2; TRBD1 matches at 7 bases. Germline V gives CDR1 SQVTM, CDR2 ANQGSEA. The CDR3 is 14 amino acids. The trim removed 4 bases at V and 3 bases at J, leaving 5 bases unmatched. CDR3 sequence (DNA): TGCAGCGTTGGGGTCAGGGGGTACACCGGGGAGCTGTTTTTT. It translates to CSVGVRGYTGELFF.

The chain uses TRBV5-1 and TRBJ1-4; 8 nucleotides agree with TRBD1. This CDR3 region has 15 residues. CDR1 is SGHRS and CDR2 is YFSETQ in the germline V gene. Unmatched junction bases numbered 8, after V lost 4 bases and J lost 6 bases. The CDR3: CASSTTGVRDEKLFF. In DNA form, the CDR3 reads TGCGCCAGCAGCACGACAGGGGTAAGAGATGAAAAACTGTTTTTT.

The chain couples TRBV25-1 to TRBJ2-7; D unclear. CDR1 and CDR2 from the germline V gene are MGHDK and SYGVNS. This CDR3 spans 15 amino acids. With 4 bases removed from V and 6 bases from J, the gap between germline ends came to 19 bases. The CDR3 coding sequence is TGTGCCAGCAGTGCGGACGGAGTAGCCCTTTCCGAGCAGTACTTC. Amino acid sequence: CASSADGVALSEQYF.

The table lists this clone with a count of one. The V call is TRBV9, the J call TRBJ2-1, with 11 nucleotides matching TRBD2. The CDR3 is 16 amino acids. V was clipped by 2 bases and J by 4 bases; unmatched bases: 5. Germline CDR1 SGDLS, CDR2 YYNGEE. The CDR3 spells CASSVTSGVPYNEQFF. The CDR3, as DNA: TGTGCCAGCAGCGTGACTAGCGGGGTTCCTTACAATGAGCAGTTCTTC.

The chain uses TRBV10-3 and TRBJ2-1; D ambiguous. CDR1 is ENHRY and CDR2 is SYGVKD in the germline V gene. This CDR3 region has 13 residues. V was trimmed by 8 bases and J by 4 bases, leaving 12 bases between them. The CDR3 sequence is CAILGSMYNEQFF. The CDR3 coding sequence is TGTGCCATCCTAGGTAGTATGTACAATGAGCAGTTCTTC.

CDR3 in DNA: TGTGCCAGCAGCTTAACGGGAGGGACCTACAATGAGCAGTTCTTC. It specifies CASSLTGGTYNEQFF. The rearrangement uses TRBV11-2 and TRBJ2-1; 8 bases line up with TRBD2. Germline V gene lookup returns CDR1 SGHAT and CDR2 FQNNGV. Trimming at V came to 2 bases and at J to 2 bases, leaving 2 bases not matched to a gene. The CDR3 spans 15 residues.

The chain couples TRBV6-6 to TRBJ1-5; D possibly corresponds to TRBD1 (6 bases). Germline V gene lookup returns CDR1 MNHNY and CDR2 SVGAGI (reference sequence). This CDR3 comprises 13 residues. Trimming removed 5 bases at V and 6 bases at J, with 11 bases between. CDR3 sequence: CASSRGPGQPQHF. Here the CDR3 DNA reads TGTGCCAGCAGTCGGGGGCCCGGTCAGCCCCAGCATTTT.

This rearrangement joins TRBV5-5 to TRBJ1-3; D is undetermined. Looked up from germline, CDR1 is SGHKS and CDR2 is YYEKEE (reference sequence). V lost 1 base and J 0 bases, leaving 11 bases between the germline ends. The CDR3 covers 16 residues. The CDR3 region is CASSLMGQSSGNTIYF. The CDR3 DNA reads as TGTGCCAGCAGCTTGATGGGCCAGAGCTCTGGAAACACCATATATTTT. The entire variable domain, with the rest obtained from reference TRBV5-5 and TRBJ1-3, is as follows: DAGVTQSPTHLIKTRGQQVTLRCSPISGHKSVSWYQQVLGQGPQFIFQYYEKEERGRGNFPDRFSARQFPNYSSELNVNALLLGDSALYLCASSLMGQSSGNTIYFGEGSWLTVV.

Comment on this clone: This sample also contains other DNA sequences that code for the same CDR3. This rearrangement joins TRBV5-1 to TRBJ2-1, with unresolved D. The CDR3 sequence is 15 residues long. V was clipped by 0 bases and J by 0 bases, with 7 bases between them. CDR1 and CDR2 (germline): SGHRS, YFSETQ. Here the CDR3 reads CASSLGASSYNEQFF. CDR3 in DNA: TGCGCCAGCAGCTTGGGAGCGAGCTCCTACAATGAGCAGTTCTTC.

The CDR3 loop is CASSLLSDGTEAFF. In DNA form, the CDR3 reads TGTGCCAGCAGCTTGTTATCAGACGGCACTGAAGCTTTCTTT. The V and J genes are TRBV5-6 and TRBJ1-1; D is unclear. Trimming took off 1 base at V and 4 bases at J, with 11 bases between the two ends. The CDR3 contains 14 residues. In germline, CDR1 is SGHDT, CDR2 YYEEEE.

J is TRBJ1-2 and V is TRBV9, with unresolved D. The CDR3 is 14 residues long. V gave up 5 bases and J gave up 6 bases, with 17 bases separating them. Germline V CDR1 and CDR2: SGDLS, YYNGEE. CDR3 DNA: TGTGCCAGCAGTCGTTCTGCCAGAAGGGATGGCTACACCTTC. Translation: CASSRSARRDGYTF.

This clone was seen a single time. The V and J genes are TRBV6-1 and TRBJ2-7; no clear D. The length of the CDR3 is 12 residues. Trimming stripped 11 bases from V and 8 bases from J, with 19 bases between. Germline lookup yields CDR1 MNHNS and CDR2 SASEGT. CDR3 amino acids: CAAFRDRWQQYF. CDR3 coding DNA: TGTGCCGCCTTCAGAGACCGGTGGCAGCAGTACTTC.

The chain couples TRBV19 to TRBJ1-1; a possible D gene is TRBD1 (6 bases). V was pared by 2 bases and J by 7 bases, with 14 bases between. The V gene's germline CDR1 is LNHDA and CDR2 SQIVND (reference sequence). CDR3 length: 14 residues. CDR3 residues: CASSIFSGAGEAFF. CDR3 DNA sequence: TGTGCCAGTAGTATATTCTCAGGGGCGGGTGAAGCTTTCTTT.

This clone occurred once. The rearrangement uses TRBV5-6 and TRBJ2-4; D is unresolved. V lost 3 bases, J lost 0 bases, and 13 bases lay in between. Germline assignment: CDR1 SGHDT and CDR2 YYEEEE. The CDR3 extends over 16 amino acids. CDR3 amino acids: CASSSKVSEAKNIQYF. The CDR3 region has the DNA TGTGCCAGCAGCTCAAAGGTGTCAGAAGCCAAAAACATTCAGTACTTC.